Each of the 14 T cell receptor beta chains below was sequenced from the same sample in a study of early T cells in non-severe SARS-CoV-2 infection (dated by TCRdb to the early 2020s). Library creation used 5' RACE. Sequencing used a NextSeq 500. TCRdb reworked the public reads: Q25 trimming with fastp, MiXCR clone assembly, productive beta chains retained. For every CDR3 protein sequence, its rows merge into one entry that carries the most common genes and DNA. The sample profile shows more than 65,000 distinct CDR3 sequences; more than 10% of them were found once. The ten top clones hold approximately 3.9% of the sample. Sequenced input: whole blood. All receptors derive from an adult who was a healthcare worker with PCR-confirmed SARS-CoV-2 infection or an uninfected control (not recorded which).

In this sample, this clonotype turned up many times. This sequence joins TRBV3-1 and TRBJ2-7; 10 nucleotides match TRBD2. Germline trimming cut 1 base from V and 3 bases from J; bases unmatched to any gene: 3. Germline V gives CDR1 LGHDT, CDR2 YNNKEL (reference sequence). CDR3 length: 15 residues. CDR3 sequence reads: CASSQGGLADYEQYF. The CDR3 DNA follows: TGTGCCAGCAGCCAAGGAGGACTAGCGGACTACGAGCAGTACTTC.

The rearrangement joins TRBV7-3 to TRBJ2-3; D not certain. Trimming removed 5 bases from V and 0 bases from J, with 9 bases in between. Germline CDR1 and CDR2: SGHTA and FQGTGA. This CDR3 comprises 14 residues. In DNA, the CDR3 is TGTGCCAGCAGCCCACTTTCGAGCACAGATACGCAGTATTTT. Amino acids: CASSPLSSTDTQYF.

This clonotype came up many times. The chain is built from TRBV20-1 and TRBJ1-5; weak D call: TRBD1 (5 bases). Deletions cut 6 bases from V and 7 bases from J, with 22 bases between. CDR3 length equals 15 residues. CDR1 and CDR2 (germline): DFQATT, SNEGSKA (reference sequence). CDR3 in amino acids: CSAISGRGQGQPQHF. DNA of the CDR3: TGCAGTGCCATATCCGGCCGTGGGCAGGGACAGCCCCAGCATTTT.

This clonotype was observed a few times. V is TRBV3-1 and J is TRBJ2-1; 11 nucleotides match TRBD2. Germline CDR1 and CDR2: LGHDT and YNNKEL (reference sequence). This CDR3 has 16 residues. V gave up 6 bases and J gave up 0 bases; unmatched junction bases: 4. The CDR3 reads CASRQTSGGSYNEQFF. The CDR3, as DNA: TGTGCCAGCAGGCAAACTAGCGGGGGCTCCTACAATGAGCAGTTCTTC.

This chain links TRBV20-1 with TRBJ2-1, with TRBD2 identical over 15 bases. CDR3 length equals 17 residues. J was trimmed by 0 bases and V by 5 bases; bases with no gene match: 5. Per germline, CDR1 DFQATT and CDR2 SNEGSKA (reference sequence). In nucleotides, the CDR3 is TGCAGTGCTGGGACTAGCGGGAGGCCCTTCTCCTACAATGAGCAGTTCTTC. Its protein is CSAGTSGRPFSYNEQFF.

This clonotype was observed at least ten times. V gene TRBV28 combines with J gene TRBJ1-3, with D uncertain. The CDR3 runs to 17 residues. CDR1 MDHEN and CDR2 SYDVKM come from the germline V gene. V was clipped by 3 bases and J by 0 bases, with 15 bases between them. The CDR3, as DNA: TGTGCCAGCAGTTTCCTGCGGGAGTCGATCTCTGGAAACACCATATATTTT. Its protein is CASSFLRESISGNTIYF.

This chain uses TRBV7-9 with TRBJ1-6, with TRBD1 as a possible D gene (6 bases). In germline, CDR1 is SEHNR, CDR2 FQNEAQ (reference sequence). This CDR3 contains 15 residues. V dropped 3 bases and J dropped 6 bases, with 12 bases sitting between them. CDR3 sequence (DNA): TGTGCCAGCAGCTTTACAGGGATGGGTAATTCACCCCTCCACTTT. Protein sequence: CASSFTGMGNSPLHF.

This chain joins TRBV6-1 and TRBJ2-6; 7 bases are a match to TRBD1. V trimming: 8 bases; J trimming: 4 bases; junction bases outside the gene matches: 14. The V gene's germline CDR1 is MNHNS and CDR2 SASEGT. This CDR3 contains 17 residues. The CDR3: CASQARQGLGGANVLTF. DNA for the CDR3: TGTGCCAGCCAGGCGCGACAGGGTCTTGGAGGGGCCAACGTCCTGACTTTC.

This clonotype was seen ten or more times. The CDR3 nucleotides are TGCAGTGCCCGGAGGGACCCGGGAAATTCACCCCTCCACTTT. Translation gives CSARRDPGNSPLHF. The gene calls are TRBV20-1 and TRBJ1-6; possible D gene TRBD1, 5 bases. CDR3 length: 14 residues. V was trimmed by 6 bases and J by 7 bases, leaving 16 bases between them. In germline, CDR1 is DFQATT, CDR2 SNEGSKA (reference sequence).

This clonotype was observed a few times. The chain carries TRBV7-3 and TRBJ2-5, with D possibly TRBD2 on 6 matching bases. Trimming left V 0 bases short and J 3 bases short, with 14 bases between. The germline V gene encodes CDR1 SGHTA and CDR2 FQGTGA. The length of the CDR3 is 16 residues. The CDR3 here is CASSLTPGTGEETQYF. The CDR3 DNA is TGTGCCAGCAGCTTAACCCCCGGGACGGGGGAAGAGACCCAGTACTTC.

This clonotype occurred many times. The J gene is TRBJ2-3, the V gene TRBV19, with a weak D call TRBD2 (6 bases). The CDR3 has 15 residues. From germline, CDR1 is LNHDA and CDR2 SQIVND (reference sequence). Trimming left V 3 bases short and J 6 bases short, with 16 bases between. CDR3 sequence (DNA): TGTGCCAGTAGTATTTCGGGGGTACCAGGGGATACGCAGTATTTT. It codes for CASSISGVPGDTQYF.

This clonotype appeared many times. V gene TRBV29-1 combines with J gene TRBJ2-1; D remains ambiguous. Germline CDR1 SQVTM, CDR2 ANQGSEA. There are 15 residues in the CDR3. V was trimmed by 3 bases and J by 0 bases, leaving 12 bases between them. CDR3 bases: TGCAGCGTTGACACGCCCTTGAGCTCCTACAATGAGCAGTTCTTC. Its protein is CSVDTPLSSYNEQFF.

This clonotype was observed many times. The rearrangement joins TRBV5-1 to TRBJ2-5; D is unresolved. The germline V gene has CDR1 SGHRS and CDR2 YFSETQ. This CDR3 has 14 residues. Trimming removed 0 bases at V and 4 bases at J, with 10 bases between. The CDR3 bases are TGCGCCAGCAGCTTGGGTCACGTTCCAGAGACCCAGTACTTC. This gives the protein CASSLGHVPETQYF.

This clonotype was detected ten times or more. This chain uses TRBV7-6 with TRBJ1-4, with TRBD1 as a possible D gene (6 bases). From germline, CDR1 is SGHVS and CDR2 FNYEAQ. This CDR3 has 15 residues. V dropped 3 bases and J dropped 3 bases, with 11 bases sitting between them. The CDR3 sequence: CASSFTGLANEKLFF. In DNA form, the CDR3 reads TGTGCCAGCAGCTTCACAGGGTTGGCTAATGAAAAACTGTTTTTT.